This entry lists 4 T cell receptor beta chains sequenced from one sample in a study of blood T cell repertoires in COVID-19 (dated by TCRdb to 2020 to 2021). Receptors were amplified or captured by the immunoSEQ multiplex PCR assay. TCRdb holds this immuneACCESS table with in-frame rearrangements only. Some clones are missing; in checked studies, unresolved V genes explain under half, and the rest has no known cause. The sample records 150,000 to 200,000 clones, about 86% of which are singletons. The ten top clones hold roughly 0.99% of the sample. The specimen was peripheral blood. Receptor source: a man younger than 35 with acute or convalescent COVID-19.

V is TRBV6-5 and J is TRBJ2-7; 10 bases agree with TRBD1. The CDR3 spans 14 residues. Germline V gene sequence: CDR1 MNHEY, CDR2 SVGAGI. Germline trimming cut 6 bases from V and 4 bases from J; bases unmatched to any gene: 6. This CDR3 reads CASSWTGGDYEQYF. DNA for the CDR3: TGTGCCAGCAGCTGGACAGGGGGGGATTACGAGCAGTACTTC.

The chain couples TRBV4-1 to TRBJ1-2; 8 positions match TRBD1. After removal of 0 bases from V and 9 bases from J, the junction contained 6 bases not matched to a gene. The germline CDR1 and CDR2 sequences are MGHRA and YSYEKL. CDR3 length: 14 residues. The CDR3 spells CASSQEQGGFSYTF. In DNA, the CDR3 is TGCGCCAGCAGCCAAGAACAGGGGGGCTTTAGCTACACCTTC.

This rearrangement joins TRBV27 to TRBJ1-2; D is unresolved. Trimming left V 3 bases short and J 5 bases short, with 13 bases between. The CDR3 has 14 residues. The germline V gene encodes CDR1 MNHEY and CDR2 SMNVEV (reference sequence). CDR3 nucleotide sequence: TGTGCCAGCAGTTTCGGCAGGTCGGGATATGGCTACACCTTC. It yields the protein CASSFGRSGYGYTF.

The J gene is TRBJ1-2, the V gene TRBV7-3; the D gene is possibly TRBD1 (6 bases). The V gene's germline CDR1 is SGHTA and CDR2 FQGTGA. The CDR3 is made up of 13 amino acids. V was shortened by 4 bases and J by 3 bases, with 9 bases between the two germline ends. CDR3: CASSSSGDYGYTF. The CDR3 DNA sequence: TGTGCCAGCAGCTCCTCAGGGGACTATGGCTACACCTTC.